This T cell receptor beta chain was retrieved from a study of cytomegalovirus exposure and HLA in healthy donors. The V and J ends lost 0 bases and 1 base, in that order; junction bases with no gene match: 3. CDR1 is SGHRS, CDR2 YFSETQ, per germline. The CDR3 is 16 residues long. This clone appeared a few times. Its antigen is not identified. Study-level points and caveats: CMV serostatus was the sole immune exposure data available. TCR beta chains numbering about 160 were designated cytomegalovirus-associated. A later analysis, which compared TCR beta chains of equal frequency, found the HLA-associated ones more clonally expanded.

Use of 60 Vbeta and 13 Jbeta primers characterized the PCR. TCRdb's copy holds only in-frame clones and misses some; the assay was immunoSEQ multiplex PCR. The sample includes about 120,000 clones, more than 60% of them seen just once. Donors were nominally healthy when sampled, though unrecorded immune exposures were likely. The sequenced sample consisted of PBMCs. The chain couples TRBV5-1 to TRBJ2-3, with 9 bases matching TRBD2. The receptor was derived from a woman in her 40s in good health and CMV-seropositive. CDR3 sequence: CASSLASSGGTDTQYF. CDR3 DNA sequence: TGCGCCAGCAGCTTGGCGTCTAGCGGGGGCACAGATACGCAGTATTTT.